Included here is one TCR beta chain sequence, with context. Authors' methods: The authors estimated nucleated cell counts from reference gene primer amplification. TCRdb keeps only in-frame clones here, not all; method: immunoSEQ multiplex PCR. For V, J and clone size, that table is used; D and trimming come from the DNA. This table has more than 95,000 clones, more than 70% appearing once. The sample is drawn from a study of blood T cell repertoires in COVID-19. On the study more broadly: Some COVID-19 samples were acute and others convalescent; all came from the United States, Italy and Spain. T cells, B-cell-depleted T cells, or PBMCs provided the cDNA or gDNA that served as material.

Looked up from germline, CDR1 is LNHNV and CDR2 is YYDKDF (reference sequence). After removal of 2 bases from V and 6 bases from J, the junction contained 4 bases not matched to a gene. This CDR3 contains 14 residues. Sequencing was carried out using peripheral blood. This clonotype was obtained from a human donor in a cohort sampled during active COVID-19. This chain uses TRBV15 with TRBJ2-1; the match to TRBD1 covers 7 bases. Here the CDR3 DNA reads TGTGCCACCAGCAGACCCCGGGACAGCAATGAGCAGTTCTTC. Protein product: CATSRPRDSNEQFF.